Each of the 8 T cell receptor beta chains below was sequenced from the same sample in a study of neurological immune-mediated disorders. One entry per CDR3 protein, called by TCRdb with MiXCR from the 5' RACE reads. The table records more than 25,000 distinct CDR3 sequences, about 4% of them present only once. Specimen: CD4+ T cells from blood. The receptors were sampled from a middle-aged woman in good health.

This clonotype showed up many times. V and J are TRBV28 and TRBJ1-5; TRBD1 matches 7 bases. The CDR3 length is 16 residues. Trimming at V came to 6 bases and at J to 4 bases, leaving 12 bases not matched to a gene. Germline lookup yields CDR1 MDHEN and CDR2 SYDVKM. The CDR3 here is CASSPSRTGLNQPQHF. The CDR3 nucleotides read TGTGCCAGCAGCCCCTCACGGACAGGCCTAAATCAGCCCCAGCATTTT.

This clonotype was observed at least ten times. The gene calls are TRBV24-1 and TRBJ2-3; D unresolved. The CDR3 sequence is 14 residues long. Germline V gives CDR1 KGHDR, CDR2 SFDVKD. The V gene lost 2 bases and the J gene lost 3 bases, with 8 bases spanning the gap. The CDR3 is CATSDSAGTDTQYF. CDR3 nucleotide sequence: TGTGCCACCAGTGATTCGGCAGGTACAGATACGCAGTATTTT.

The sample holds many counts of this clonotype. This chain connects TRBV10-3 to TRBJ2-6; possibly TRBD1 for D (6 bases). Trimming left V 5 bases short and J 0 bases short, with 14 bases between. Germline V lookup: CDR1 ENHRY, CDR2 SYGVKD. This CDR3 is built from 17 residues. CDR3 in amino acids: CAISTGTLSSGANVLTF. CDR3 nucleotide sequence: TGTGCCATCAGTACCGGGACATTGAGCTCTGGGGCCAACGTCCTGACTTTC.

This clonotype was detected many times. V is TRBV5-1 and J is TRBJ1-4; D unclear. The CDR3 spans 15 residues. The germline CDR1 and CDR2 sequences are SGHRS and YFSETQ. Trimming removed 4 bases at V and 1 base at J, with 11 bases between. The CDR3 sequence: CASSPTPGTNEKLFF. CDR3 coding DNA: TGCGCCAGCAGCCCTACTCCCGGAACTAATGAAAAACTGTTTTTT.

The V gene is TRBV7-8, the J gene TRBJ2-7; 9 bases are shared with TRBD2. V lost 5 bases and J lost 0; bases outside the gene matches: 8. Germline V CDR1 and CDR2: SGHVS, FQNEAQ. This CDR3 comprises 16 residues. The CDR3 nucleotides are TGTGCCAGCAGCCTCCCGGGCGGGGGGGACTCCTACGAGCAGTACTTC. Amino acids: CASSLPGGGDSYEQYF.

At least ten counts were recorded for this clonotype. The gene calls are TRBV28 and TRBJ2-1, with D unresolved. The length of the CDR3 is 15 residues. CDR1 and CDR2 from the germline V gene are MDHEN and SYDVKM. V dropped 5 bases and J dropped 3 bases, with 14 bases sitting between them. The CDR3, as DNA: TGTGCCAGCAGTCTCAGCGACCAAGGCTACAATGAGCAGTTCTTC. This codes for CASSLSDQGYNEQFF.

Ten or more counts support this clonotype. The chain recombines TRBV12-3 or TRBV12-4 with TRBJ1-2; D gene ambiguous. V dropped 1 base and J dropped 7 bases, with 13 bases sitting between them. The CDR3 covers 14 residues. For the CDR3, the DNA is TGTGCCAGCAGTTTAGAAAGGTCAGGCTCTGGCTACACCTTC. Protein: CASSLERSGSGYTF.

This clonotype was observed at least ten times. The CDR3 ends on some other residue instead of the conserved phenylalanine or tryptophan, so this is likely a read error. Because the CDR3's place on the DNA is in doubt, the DNA is left out and the CDR3 is given as listed by TCRdb. The V gene is TRBV7-6, the J gene TRBJ1-1; the table gives TRBD1 as D, unverified against the DNA. Germline V gives CDR1 SGHVS, CDR2 FNYEAQ. The CDR3 has 11 residues if both end residues are counted. CDR3 sequence: CASSLGGEKVL.